This TCR beta chain is from a study of long-term antiretroviral therapy in people with HIV. There was at least one pre-ART PBMC sample for each donor, plus at least two post-ART PBMC samples. The immunoSEQ assay was v3.0, run at survey level. Sequencing was performed with immunoSEQ multiplex PCR; in TCRdb, only in-frame clones are kept and a portion is missing. The sample records 15,000 to 20,000 clones, roughly four fifths being singletons. The material was unsorted PBMCs, obtained 2.5 years before starting antiretroviral therapy. This clonotype was sampled from a woman aged 45-60 years with HIV.

The CDR3 sequence is CASSPRGTSGGASTDTQYF. Here the CDR3 DNA reads TGTGCCAGCAGCCCCCGCGGGACTAGCGGGGGGGCTAGCACAGATACGCAGTATTTT. The chain combines TRBV7-2 with TRBJ2-3; 16 nucleotides align to TRBD2. Looked up from germline, CDR1 is SGHTA and CDR2 is FQGNSA. The CDR3 is 19 amino acids. With 5 bases clipped from V and 0 bases from J, the junction kept 8 bases outside the gene matches.